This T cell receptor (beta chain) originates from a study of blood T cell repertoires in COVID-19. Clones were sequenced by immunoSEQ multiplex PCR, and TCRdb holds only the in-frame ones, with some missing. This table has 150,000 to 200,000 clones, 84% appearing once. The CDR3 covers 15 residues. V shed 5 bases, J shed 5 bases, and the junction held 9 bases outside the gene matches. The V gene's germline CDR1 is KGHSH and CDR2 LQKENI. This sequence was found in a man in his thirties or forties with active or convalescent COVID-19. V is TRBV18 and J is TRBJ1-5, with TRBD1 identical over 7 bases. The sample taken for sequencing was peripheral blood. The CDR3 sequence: CASSASQGVDQPQHF. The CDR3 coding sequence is TGTGCCAGCTCAGCCTCTCAGGGGGTGGATCAGCCCCAGCATTTT.